This T cell receptor (beta chain) was sequenced during a study of blood T cells in healthy people across ages. Study-level results: Diversity figures based on one million T cells were deemed too low.

This clonotype was recorded a few times. Antigen unknown. Per the germline V gene, CDR1 is MNHEY and CDR2 is SVGEGT. Trimming took 4 bases from V and 10 from J, leaving 26 bases between them. This CDR3 region has 17 residues. A second PCR, run for about 7 to 11 cycles, used a sample-barcoded 5' primer plus a J-beta primer mix. Each CDR3 protein is one row after TCRdb ran MiXCR on the 5' RACE reads. Among about 640,000 distinct CDR3 sequences listed, around 41% were seen once. Sequenced: blood. J is TRBJ2-1 and V is TRBV6-2 or TRBV6-3; D ambiguous. The receptor's source is a man aged 80 or over in good health. The CDR3 DNA sequence: TGTGCCAGCAGTTCACCGGGTCTCCTCCTTGTGCAATGGGAGCAGTTCTTC. This sequence encodes CASSSPGLLLVQWEQFF.